Detailed here is one T cell receptor (beta chain). The antigen is unknown. The J segment lost 7 bases and the V segment lost 4 bases, leaving 5 bases of the junction unmatched. Germline-derived CDR1 and CDR2 are SEHNR and FQNEAQ (reference sequence). The CDR3 spans 14 residues. Generated by immunoSEQ multiplex PCR, the TCRdb table keeps only in-frame clones and is missing some. The table records around 1.6 million clones, about 98% of them present only once. The sample comes from a study of shared clonotypes between healthy human individuals. Overall study findings and caveats: Relative to memory subsets, naive subsets generally showed larger estimated richness. For naive CD4 cells, 4.5% to 6.5% of clonotypes were shared across a handful of donors. Generation probabilities were higher for clonotypes shared across all four sorted-subset donors than for unshared ones. Despite large depth, sorted-subset datasets appeared incompletely sequenced.

This receptor was obtained from a man under 40 in good health. Material: naive CD4+ T cells sorted from blood. Subset defined: CD45RA+ positively selected. V and J are TRBV7-9 and TRBJ1-1; 11 nucleotides agree with TRBD1. The CDR3 DNA follows: TGTGCCAGCAGCTCCGCCGGGACAGGGGGTGAAGCTTTCTTT. This gives the protein CASSSAGTGGEAFF.